This paragraph covers one T cell receptor (beta chain) sequence. Which antigen it targets is not known. It has no much larger one-base neighbor in the sample; base qualities were not kept. The CDR3 covers 15 residues, taking in both the cysteine and the phenylalanine. Of the read, only the CDR3 DNA is kept; its 45 bases are in frame from base 1. As encoded in the germline V gene, CDR1 is SGHAT while CDR2 is FQNNGV. V and J lose 5 bases and 3 bases, and a span of 16 bases separates them. This record comes from a study of T cell changes during pregnancy in multiple sclerosis (dated by TCRdb to the late 2010s). The study in broad terms: Changes in the T cell repertoire over the course of pregnancy were examined in this study in women with multiple sclerosis.

The library was prepared using the immunoSEQ multiplex PCR assay. TCRdb took over this immuneACCESS table, retaining in-frame rearrangements with V and J assigned. Such tables are incomplete; in checked studies, under half of the missing clones stem from an unresolved V gene, and the remainder is unexplained. The sample table contains about 110,000 clones; only one count was recorded for 85% to 95% of them. The ten largest clonotypes hold just under 0.8% of the sample. This clonotype originated in a female donor in good health, enrolled as a control in a pregnancy study. The sequencing used peripheral blood, collected in the third trimester of pregnancy. Recombination connected TRBV11-2 to TRBJ1-2; TRBD1 is possibly the D segment (5 matching bases). CDR3 loop: CASSPAGGWDYGYTF. The nucleotides are TGTGCCAGCAGCCCCGCCGGGGGGTGGGACTATGGCTACACCTTC.